The present entry profiles one TCR beta chain with its context. Its target is unknown. The method was immunoSEQ multiplex PCR; TCRdb's version includes in-frame clones alone and lacks a portion of them. This table holds tens of thousands of clones, roughly 85% found once. The data originate from a study of a mutant IDH1 vaccine in newly diagnosed glioma. At the level of the study: Earlier care involved radiotherapy, temozolomide, or both, and the majority received both.

General study findings and limits: Immune responses induced by vaccination arose in roughly 95% of the patients.

The length of the CDR3 is 13 residues. Trimming left V 7 bases short and J 9 bases short, with 18 bases between. CDR1 SGHRS and CDR2 YFSETQ come from the germline V gene. The time point was: baseline, week 1 (first vaccination visit). The treatment denotes: pre-vaccination baseline after standard-of-care therapy. The TCR originated in a woman aged 45-65 years with glioma. The chain joins TRBV5-1 to TRBJ2-3; the D gene is possibly TRBD1 (6 bases). Sequences were derived from PBMCs, sampled from a glioma patient treated with radiotherapy, temozolomide or both. CDR3 loop: CASSYPLQGTQYF. CDR3 bases: TGCGCCAGCTCATACCCGTTGCAGGGGACGCAGTATTTT. The variable domain in full, completed from reference TRBV5-1 and TRBJ2-3, reads KAGVTQTPRYLIKTRGQQVTLSCSPISGHRSVSWYQQTPGQGLQFLFEYFSETQRNKGNFPGRFSGRQFSNSRSEMNVSTLELGDSALYLCASSYPLQGTQYFGPGTRLTVL.